This passage covers 23 T cell receptor beta chains from one sample sequenced in a study of T-cell memory formation after mild COVID-19. Via MiXCR, TCRdb re-called the 5' RACE reads, giving one row per CDR3 protein. This table has about 250,000 distinct CDR3 sequences, around 17% appearing once. What was sequenced was PBMCs or a T cell subset sorted from them (not recorded which). All receptors derive from a man younger than 35 who had mild COVID-19 (a few samples of this study predate the infection). Cell type and time point are not known.

In this sample, this clonotype turned up a few times. The rearrangement uses TRBV20-1 and TRBJ1-1; 8 nucleotides align to TRBD1. This CDR3 is 14 amino acids long. Per the germline V gene, CDR1 is DFQATT and CDR2 is SNEGSKA (reference sequence). The trim removed 1 base at V and 10 bases at J, leaving 11 bases unmatched. The CDR3 DNA reads as TGCAGTGCTAGAGGGTACCGGACAGGGACGCCAGCTTTCTTT. Translation gives CSARGYRTGTPAFF.

The gene calls are TRBV5-1 and TRBJ1-1; no clear D gene. The germline CDR1 and CDR2 sequences are SGHRS and YFSETQ. V lost 5 bases to trimming and J lost 11 bases, with 16 bases between them. The length of the CDR3 is 12 residues. The CDR3 reads CASRTNEGLAFF. CDR3 bases: TGCGCCAGCAGGACCAATGAGGGTTTGGCTTTCTTT.

This clonotype occurred a few times. The chain combines TRBV4-2 with TRBJ2-5; possible D gene TRBD2, 5 bases. Germline V CDR1 and CDR2: LGHNA, YNFKEQ. Trimming cost V 1 base and J 7 bases, with 10 bases left between them. The CDR3 has 13 residues. The CDR3 protein is CASSQGGLGTQYF. DNA of the CDR3: TGTGCCAGCAGCCAAGGTGGACTGGGGACCCAGTACTTC.

The gene calls are TRBV7-6 and TRBJ2-3; D uncertain. The V end was cut by 5 bases, the J end by 2 bases, with 8 bases between. CDR1 is SGHVS, CDR2 FNYEAQ, per germline. This CDR3 is 13 amino acids long. The CDR3 protein is CASSPFPTDTQYF. As DNA, the CDR3 is TGTGCCAGCAGCCCATTCCCCACAGATACGCAGTATTTT.

This clonotype occurred a few times. The chain couples TRBV7-8 to TRBJ2-3; D unresolved. This CDR3 contains 12 residues. V lost 3 bases, J lost 6 bases, and 7 bases lay in between. Germline V lookup: CDR1 SGHVS, CDR2 FQNEAQ. The CDR3 loop is CASSFGVDTQYF. The CDR3 region has the DNA TGTGCCAGCAGCTTTGGGGTGGATACGCAGTATTTT.

This sequence joins TRBV21-1 and TRBJ1-1; the table's D gene call, TRBD1, was not cross checked with the DNA. TRBV21-1 is given as a pseudogene. The CDR3 is made up of 14 amino acids. This CDR3 is CASSKSQGGTEAFF. CDR3 nucleotide sequence: TGTGCCAGCAGCAAGTCACAGGGGGGAACTGAAGCTTTCTTT.

The V gene is TRBV4-1, the J gene TRBJ1-1; TRBD1 matches 7 bases. CDR3 length: 15 residues. Per the germline V gene, CDR1 is MGHRA and CDR2 is YSYEKL. Unmatched junction bases numbered 4, after V lost 0 bases and J lost 3 bases. CDR3 sequence reads: CASSQEGQSDTEAFF. CDR3 bases: TGCGCCAGCAGCCAAGAGGGACAGTCTGACACTGAAGCTTTCTTT.

The rearrangement joins TRBV7-2 to TRBJ2-5, with D perhaps matching TRBD2 (6 bases). The CDR3 has 13 amino acids. Trimming stripped 3 bases from V and 5 bases from J, with 10 bases between. Looked up from germline, CDR1 is SGHTA and CDR2 is FQGNSA. CDR3 DNA: TGTGCCAGCAGCTTTGGAGGGATTGAGACCCAGTACTTC. It encodes CASSFGGIETQYF. Full variable domain (remainder filled in from reference TRBV7-2 and TRBJ2-5): GAGVSQSPSNKVTEKGKDVELRCDPISGHTALYWYRQSLGQGLEFLIYFQGNSAPDKSGLPSDRFSAERTGGSVSTLTIQRTQQEDSAVYLCASSFGGIETQYFGPGTRLLVL.

The V call is TRBV19, the J call TRBJ1-5; the D gene is possibly TRBD1 (5 bases). Germline V gene data show CDR1 as LNHDA and CDR2 as SQIVND (reference sequence). Trimming cost V 5 bases and J 5 bases, with 10 bases left between them. The CDR3 extends over 13 amino acids. CDR3 sequence: CASSYDSHQPQHF. The CDR3 region has the DNA TGTGCCAGTAGTTACGACAGTCATCAGCCCCAGCATTTT.

The chain couples TRBV4-1 to TRBJ1-1; D remains unclear. The ends were cut back, 6 bases at V and 0 bases at J, with 11 bases in the middle. In germline, CDR1 is MGHRA, CDR2 YSYEKL. The CDR3 contains 14 residues. CDR3 in DNA: TGCGCCAGCAGGGGGATAACAGTGAACACTGAAGCTTTCTTT. Protein sequence: CASRGITVNTEAFF.

The V and J genes are TRBV7-2 and TRBJ2-6; 8 nucleotides agree with TRBD1. Germline V gene lookup returns CDR1 SGHTA and CDR2 FQGNSA. V was pared by 4 bases and J by 0 bases, with 8 bases of the junction left unmatched. This CDR3 has 18 residues. The CDR3 loop reads CASSSGRDRSSGANVLTF. As DNA, the CDR3 is TGTGCCAGCAGCTCGGGCCGGGACAGGAGCTCTGGGGCCAACGTCCTGACTTTC.

This chain connects TRBV4-3 to TRBJ1-2; D perhaps matches TRBD1 (5 bases). The CDR3 runs 16 residues. V was shortened by 0 bases and J by 3 bases, with 14 bases between the two germline ends. From germline, CDR1 is LGHNA and CDR2 YSLEER. CDR3 residues: CASSQDRTGPYYGYTF. CDR3 DNA sequence: TGCGCCAGCAGCCAAGATCGAACGGGACCGTACTATGGCTACACCTTC.

The chain is built from TRBV4-3 and TRBJ2-7; the D is unclear. CDR1 and CDR2 from the germline V gene are LGHNA and YSLEER. CDR3 length: 14 amino acids. Trimming pared 4 bases from V and 3 bases from J, leaving 13 bases between. DNA of the CDR3: TGCGCCAGCAGCCGACCCTGGGCTATCTACGAGCAGTACGTC. Encoded protein: CASSRPWAIYEQYV.

The J gene is TRBJ1-2, the V gene TRBV15; D unresolved. CDR1 and CDR2 from the germline V gene are LNHNV and YYDKDF (reference sequence). The CDR3 is 14 residues long. V lost 0 bases and J lost 6, with 11 bases in between. In DNA form, the CDR3 reads TGTGCCACCAGCAGAGATCTGATAGACAATGGCTACACCTTC. Its protein product is CATSRDLIDNGYTF.

This chain joins TRBV3-1 and TRBJ2-2; D remains unclear. The CDR3 consists of 14 residues. The germline V gene has CDR1 LGHDT and CDR2 YNNKEL (reference sequence). Trimming shortened V by 6 bases and J by 5 bases, and 13 bases separated the two germline ends. This chain's CDR3 is CASSWLDRTGELFF. The CDR3 region has the DNA TGTGCCAGCAGTTGGCTGGATCGTACCGGGGAGCTGTTTTTT.

The chain joins TRBV7-2 to TRBJ2-6, with a weak D call TRBD1 (5 bases). The germline V gene has CDR1 SGHTA and CDR2 FQGNSA. The length of the CDR3 is 15 residues. The V and J ends lost 5 bases and 1 base respectively, with 9 bases between them. This CDR3 is CASSPRASGANVLTF. CDR3 nucleotide sequence: TGTGCCAGCAGCCCCAGGGCTTCTGGGGCCAACGTCCTGACTTTC.

The chain couples TRBV19 to TRBJ2-1; 7 bases are a match to TRBD2. CDR1 and CDR2 (germline): LNHDA, SQIVND (reference sequence). After removal of 6 bases from V and 0 bases from J, the junction contained 2 bases not matched to a gene. The CDR3 loop spans 14 amino acids. The CDR3 loop is CASRAGSSYNEQFF. CDR3 nucleotide sequence: TGTGCCAGTAGAGCGGGGTCCTCCTACAATGAGCAGTTCTTC.

This clonotype was observed a handful of times. The V gene is TRBV6-5, the J gene TRBJ2-5; D assignment may be TRBD1 or TRBD2 (5 bases each). CDR3 size: 11 residues. Germline CDR1 and CDR2: MNHEY and SVGAGI. Trimming cost V 1 base and J 14 bases, with 11 bases left between them. CDR3 DNA: TGTGCCAGCAGTTACTTGGGGGTTCAATACTTC. Translating gives CASSYLGVQYF.

About this clonotype itself: Since a much larger clone is just one base distant, this may be a read error. The chain links TRBV25-1 to TRBJ2-7; D gene uncertain. In germline, CDR1 is MGHDK, CDR2 SYGVNS. Deletions cut 4 bases from V and 0 bases from J, with 10 bases between. The CDR3 loop spans 14 amino acids. CDR3 coding DNA: TGTGCCAGCAGTGGATCAGGAAGCTCCTACGAGCAGTACTTC. Translated, it gives CASSGSGSSYEQYF.

The chain has TRBV11-2 and TRBJ1-6, with a tentative D call TRBD1 (6 bases). Trimming cost V 0 bases and J 9 bases, with 15 bases left between them. The V gene's germline CDR1 is SGHAT and CDR2 FQNNGV. This CDR3 is 16 amino acids long. The CDR3 region is CASSLDLAGAGSPLHF. The CDR3 bases are TGTGCCAGCAGCTTAGACCTCGCAGGGGCGGGTTCACCCCTCCACTTT. Supplemented by reference TRBV11-2 and TRBJ1-6, the full variable domain reads EAGVAQSPRYKIIEKRQSVAFWCNPISGHATLYWYQQILGQGPKLLIQFQNNGVVDDSQLPKDRFSAERLKGVDSTLKIQPAKLEDSAVYLCASSLDLAGAGSPLHFGNGTRLTVT.

The chain employs TRBV28 and TRBJ2-7; perhaps TRBD1 as D (9 bases). Germline lookup yields CDR1 MDHEN and CDR2 SYDVKM. V was clipped by 7 bases and J by 4 bases, with 17 bases between them. The CDR3 totals 14 residues. CDR3 nucleotide sequence: TGTGCCAGCACCCCGGGGGGGACAGGGTACGAGCAGTACGTC. Its translation is CASTPGGTGYEQYV.

This clonotype was seen more than once but under ten times. V is TRBV5-1 and J is TRBJ2-3; D is unclear. The length of the CDR3 is 15 residues. Trimming cost V 7 bases and J 1 base, with 16 bases left between them. Germline lookup yields CDR1 SGHRS and CDR2 YFSETQ. CDR3: CASGPGGVGTDTQYF. Written as DNA, the CDR3 is TGCGCCAGCGGCCCTGGTGGGGTCGGCACAGATACGCAGTATTTT.

V usage is TRBV13 and J usage is TRBJ1-6; D is uncertain. Trimming shortened V by 3 bases and J by 7 bases, and 13 bases separated the two germline ends. The germline CDR1 and CDR2 sequences are PRHDT and FYEKMQ (reference sequence). This CDR3 comprises 15 residues. CDR3 loop: CASSFLSTENSPLHF. The CDR3 bases are TGTGCCAGCAGCTTCCTCTCGACGGAAAATTCACCCCTCCACTTT.